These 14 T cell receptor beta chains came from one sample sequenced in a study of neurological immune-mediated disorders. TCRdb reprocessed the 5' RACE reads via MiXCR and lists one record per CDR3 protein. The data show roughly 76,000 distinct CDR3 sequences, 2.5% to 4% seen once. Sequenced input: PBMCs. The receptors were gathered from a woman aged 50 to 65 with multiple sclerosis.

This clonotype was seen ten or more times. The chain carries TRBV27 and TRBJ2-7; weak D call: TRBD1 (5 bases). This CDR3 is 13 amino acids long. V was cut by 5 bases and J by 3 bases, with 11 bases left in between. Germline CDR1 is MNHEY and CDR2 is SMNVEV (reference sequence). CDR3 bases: TGTGCCAGCAGTCCCGGACACTACTACGAGCAGTACTTC. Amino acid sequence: CASSPGHYYEQYF.

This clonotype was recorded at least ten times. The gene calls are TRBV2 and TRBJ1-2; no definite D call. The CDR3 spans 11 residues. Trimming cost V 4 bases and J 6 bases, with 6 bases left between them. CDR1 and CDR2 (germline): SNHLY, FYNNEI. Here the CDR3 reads CASSARHGYTF. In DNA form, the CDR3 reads TGTGCCAGCAGTGCCCGACATGGCTACACCTTC.

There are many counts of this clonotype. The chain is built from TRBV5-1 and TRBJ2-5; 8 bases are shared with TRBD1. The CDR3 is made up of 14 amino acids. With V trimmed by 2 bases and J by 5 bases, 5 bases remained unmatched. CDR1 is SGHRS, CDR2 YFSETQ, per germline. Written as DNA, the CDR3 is TGCGCCAGCAGCTTACCAGGGGGCAGGGAGACCCAGTACTTC. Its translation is CASSLPGGRETQYF. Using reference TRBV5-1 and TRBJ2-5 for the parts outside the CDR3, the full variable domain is KAGVTQTPRYLIKTRGQQVTLSCSPISGHRSVSWYQQTPGQGLQFLFEYFSETQRNKGNFPGRFSGRQFSNSRSEMNVSTLELGDSALYLCASSLPGGRETQYFGPGTRLLVL.

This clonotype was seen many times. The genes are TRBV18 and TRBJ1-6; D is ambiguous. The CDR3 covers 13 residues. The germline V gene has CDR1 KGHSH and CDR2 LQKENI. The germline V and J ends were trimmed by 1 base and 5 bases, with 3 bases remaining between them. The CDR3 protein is CASSPRDNSPLHF. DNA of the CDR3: TGTGCCAGCTCACCACGCGATAATTCACCCCTCCACTTT.

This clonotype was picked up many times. The CDR3 protein is CASSPRDRGGVSGANVLTF. Here the CDR3 DNA reads TGTGCCAGCAGCCCGAGGGACAGGGGAGGGGTCTCTGGGGCCAACGTCCTGACTTTC. The V and J genes are TRBV3-1 and TRBJ2-6; TRBD1 matches 10 bases. Germline V lookup: CDR1 LGHDT, CDR2 YNNKEL (reference sequence). V was clipped by 4 bases and J by 0 bases; unmatched bases: 9. CDR3 size: 19 residues. Full variable domain (remainder filled in from reference TRBV3-1 and TRBJ2-6): DTAVSQTPKYLVTQMGNDKSIKCEQNLGHDTMYWYKQDSKKFLKIMFSYNNKELIINETVPNRFSPKSPDKAHLNLHINSLELGDSAVYFCASSPRDRGGVSGANVLTFGAGSRLTVL.

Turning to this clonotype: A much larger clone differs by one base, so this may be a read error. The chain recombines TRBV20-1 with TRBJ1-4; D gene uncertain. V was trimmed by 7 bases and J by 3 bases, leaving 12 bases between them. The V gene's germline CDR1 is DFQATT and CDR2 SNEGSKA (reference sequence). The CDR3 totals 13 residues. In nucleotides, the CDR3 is TGCAGTGACGAGAGGAGAGCTAATGAAAAACTGTTTTTT. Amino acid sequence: CSDERRANEKLFF.

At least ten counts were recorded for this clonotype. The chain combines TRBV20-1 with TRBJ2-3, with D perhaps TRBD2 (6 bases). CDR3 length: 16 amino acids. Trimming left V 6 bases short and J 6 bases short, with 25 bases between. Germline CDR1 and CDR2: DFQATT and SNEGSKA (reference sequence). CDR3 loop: CSATDPDYFQLDTQYF. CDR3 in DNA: TGCAGTGCCACCGACCCGGACTATTTTCAGTTGGATACGCAGTATTTT.

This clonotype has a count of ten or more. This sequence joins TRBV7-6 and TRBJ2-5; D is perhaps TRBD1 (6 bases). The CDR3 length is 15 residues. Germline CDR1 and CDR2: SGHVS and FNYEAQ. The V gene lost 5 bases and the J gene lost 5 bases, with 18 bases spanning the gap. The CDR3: CASSDPGQLGETQYF. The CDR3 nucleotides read TGTGCCAGCAGCGACCCGGGACAACTGGGGGAGACCCAGTACTTC. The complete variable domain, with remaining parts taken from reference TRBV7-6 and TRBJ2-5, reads GAGVSQSPRYKVTKRGQDVALRCDPISGHVSLYWYRQALGQGPEFLTYFNYEAQQDKSGLPNDRFSAERPEGSISTLTIQRTEQRDSAMYRCASSDPGQLGETQYFGPGTRLLVL.

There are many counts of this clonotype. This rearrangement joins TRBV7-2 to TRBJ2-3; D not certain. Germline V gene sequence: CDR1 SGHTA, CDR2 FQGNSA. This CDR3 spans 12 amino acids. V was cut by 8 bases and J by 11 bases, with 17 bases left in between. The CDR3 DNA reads TGTGCCAGCGTGGGCGCCCCCTGGGGGCAGTATTTT. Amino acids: CASVGAPWGQYF.

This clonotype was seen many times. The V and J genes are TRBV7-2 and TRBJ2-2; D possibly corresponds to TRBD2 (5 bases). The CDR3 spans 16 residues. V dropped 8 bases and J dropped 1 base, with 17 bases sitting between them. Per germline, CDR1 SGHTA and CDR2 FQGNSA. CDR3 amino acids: CASSLRGYGNTGELFF. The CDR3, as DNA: TGTGCCAGCTCGCTCCGGGGTTACGGGAACACCGGGGAGCTGTTTTTT.

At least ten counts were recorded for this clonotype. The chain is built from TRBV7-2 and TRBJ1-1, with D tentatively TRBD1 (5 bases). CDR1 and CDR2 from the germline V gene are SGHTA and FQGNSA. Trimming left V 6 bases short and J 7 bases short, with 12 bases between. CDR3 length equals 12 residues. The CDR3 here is CASSFGGSEAFF. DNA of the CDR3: TGTGCCAGCAGTTTCGGGGGAAGTGAAGCTTTCTTT.

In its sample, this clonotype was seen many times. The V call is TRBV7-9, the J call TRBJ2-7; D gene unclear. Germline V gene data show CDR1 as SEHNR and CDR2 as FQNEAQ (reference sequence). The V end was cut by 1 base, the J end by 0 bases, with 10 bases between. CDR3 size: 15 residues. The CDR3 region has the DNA TGTGCCAGCAGCTTAGGACTGGACCTCTCCTACGAGCAGTACTTC. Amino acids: CASSLGLDLSYEQYF.

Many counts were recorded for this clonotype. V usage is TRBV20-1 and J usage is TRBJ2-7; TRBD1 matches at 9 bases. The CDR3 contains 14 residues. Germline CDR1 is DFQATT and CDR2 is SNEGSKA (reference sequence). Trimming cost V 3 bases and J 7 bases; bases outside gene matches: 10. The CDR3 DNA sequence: TGCAGTGCTAGTGTAACACAGGGGGCTGGAGAGCAGTACTTC. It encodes CSASVTQGAGEQYF.

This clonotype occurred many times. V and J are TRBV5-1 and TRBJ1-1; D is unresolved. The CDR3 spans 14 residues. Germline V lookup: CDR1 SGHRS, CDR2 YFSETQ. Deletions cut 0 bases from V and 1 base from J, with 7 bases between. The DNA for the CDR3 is TGCGCCAGCAGCTTGGCAGTGACGAACACTGAAGCTTTCTTT. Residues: CASSLAVTNTEAFF.